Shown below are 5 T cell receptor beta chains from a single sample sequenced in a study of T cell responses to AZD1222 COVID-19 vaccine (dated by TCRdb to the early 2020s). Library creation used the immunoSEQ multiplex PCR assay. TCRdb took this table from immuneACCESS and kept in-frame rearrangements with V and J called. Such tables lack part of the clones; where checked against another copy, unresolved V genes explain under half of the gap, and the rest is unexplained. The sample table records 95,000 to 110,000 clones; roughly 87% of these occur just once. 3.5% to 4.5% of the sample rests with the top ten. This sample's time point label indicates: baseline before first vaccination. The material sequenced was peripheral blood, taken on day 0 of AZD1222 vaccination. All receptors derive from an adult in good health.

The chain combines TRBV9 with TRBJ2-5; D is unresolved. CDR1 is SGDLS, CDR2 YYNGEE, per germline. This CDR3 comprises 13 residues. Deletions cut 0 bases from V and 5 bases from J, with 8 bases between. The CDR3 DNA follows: TGTGCCAGCAGCGTAGATGAGGCGGAGACCCAGTACTTC. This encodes CASSVDEAETQYF.

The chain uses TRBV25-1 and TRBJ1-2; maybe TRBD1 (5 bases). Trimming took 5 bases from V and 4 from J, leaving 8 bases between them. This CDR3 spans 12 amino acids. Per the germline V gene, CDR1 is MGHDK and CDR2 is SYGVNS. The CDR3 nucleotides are TGTGCCAGCAGTATGGGGCCCTATGGCTACACCTTC. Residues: CASSMGPYGYTF.

The CDR3 reads CAWTPIGGERRNQPQHF. The CDR3 nucleotides read TGTGCCTGGACCCCGATCGGAGGGGAAAGGCGCAATCAGCCCCAGCATTTT. The chain links TRBV30 to TRBJ1-5, with a weak D call TRBD1 (5 bases). Trimming cost V 4 bases and J 2 bases, with 21 bases left between them. This CDR3 is built from 17 residues. From germline, CDR1 is GTSNPN and CDR2 SVGIG (reference sequence). The whole variable domain, filled in from reference TRBV30 and TRBJ1-5, reads SQTIHQWPATLVQPVGSPLSLECTVEGTSNPNLYWYRQAAGRGLQLLFYSVGIGQISSEVPQNLSASRPQDRQFILSSKKLLLSDSGFYLCAWTPIGGERRNQPQHFGDGTRLSIL.

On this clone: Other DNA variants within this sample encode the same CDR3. The CDR3 spells CASSVGGQETQYF. CDR3 in DNA: TGTGCCAGCAGCGTCGGGGGTCAAGAGACCCAGTACTTC. This chain links TRBV9 with TRBJ2-5; weak D call: TRBD2 (6 bases). The germline gives CDR1 SGDLS, CDR2 YYNGEE. The CDR3 is made up of 13 amino acids. The V and J ends lost 2 bases and 2 bases respectively, with 7 bases between them.

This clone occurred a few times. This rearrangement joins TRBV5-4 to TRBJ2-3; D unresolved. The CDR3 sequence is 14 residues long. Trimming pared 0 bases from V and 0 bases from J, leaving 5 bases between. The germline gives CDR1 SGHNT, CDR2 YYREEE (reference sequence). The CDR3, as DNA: TGTGCCAGCAGCTTGGTCGGGAGCACAGATACGCAGTATTTT. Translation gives CASSLVGSTDTQYF.